Sequencing of this T cell receptor (beta chain) was carried out in a study of Graves' ophthalmopathy and Graves' hyperthyroidism. Germline V gives CDR1 MNHNS, CDR2 SASEGT. The CDR3 extends over 15 amino acids. V lost 3 bases to trimming and J lost 0 bases, with 8 bases between them. Using RNA transcripts, the TCR beta CDR3 regions were amplified. First-round RT-PCR employed HTBI primers, with a second-round multiplex PCR after it. TCRdb fed the multiplex PCR reads into MiXCR, producing one record per CDR3 protein. This table has about 160,000 distinct CDR3 sequences, about two fifths appearing once. The clonotype comes from a man aged 30 to 45 with Graves' ophthalmopathy. The chain carries TRBV6-1 and TRBJ2-2, with D tentatively TRBD1 (6 bases). Sequencing was done on a sample of peripheral blood. In nucleotides, the CDR3 is TGTGCCAGCAGTGATCAGGGGTCGAACACCGGGGAGCTGTTTTTT. Translating it yields CASSDQGSNTGELFF.